One TCR beta chain is described in this entry. The data derive from a study of cytomegalovirus exposure and HLA in healthy donors. Unrecorded immune exposure was likely among donors, who were nominally healthy when sampled. The PCR contained 60 Vbeta and 13 Jbeta primers. Measured with immunoSEQ multiplex PCR; TCRdb has only the in-frame clones, and not every one. The data contain 95,000 to 110,000 clones, roughly 80% of them singletons. This CDR3 contains 16 residues. Trimming cost V 0 bases and J 8 bases; bases outside gene matches: 8. Germline CDR1 and CDR2: MGHDK and SYGVNS. The material sequenced was PBMCs. This clonotype was obtained from a man aged 25 to 45 in good health and CMV-seronegative. The rearrangement links TRBV25-1 to TRBJ1-4; 8 nucleotides line up with TRBD1. The CDR3 is CASSEYWTGRGEKLFF. CDR3 nucleotides: TGTGCCAGCAGTGAATATTGGACAGGGCGGGGGGAAAAACTGTTTTTT.